Shown below are 26 T cell receptor beta chains from a single sample sequenced in a study of identical twins. TCRdb reprocessed the 5' RACE reads via MiXCR and lists one record per CDR3 protein. This table holds approximately 210,000 distinct CDR3 sequences, around 6.5% found once. This same sample was also taken into another study, of T cells expressing NK-cell markers.

The specimen sequenced was CD8+ T cells sorted from blood. The receptors were sampled from a woman between 18 and 29 years old in good health.

This clonotype was recorded many times. The chain recombines TRBV6-5 with TRBJ2-6; D not certain. The CDR3 totals 13 residues. V lost 0 bases and J 3 bases, leaving 0 bases between the germline ends. The germline gives CDR1 MNHEY, CDR2 SVGAGI. CDR3 amino acids: CASSYSGANVLTF. DNA for the CDR3: TGTGCCAGCAGTTACTCTGGGGCCAACGTCCTGACTTTC.

V and J are TRBV19 and TRBJ2-1, with 13 bases that match TRBD2. V shed 5 bases, J shed 8 bases, and the junction held 9 bases outside the gene matches. This CDR3 spans 16 amino acids. Germline V gives CDR1 LNHDA, CDR2 SQIVND (reference sequence). The CDR3 sequence: CASSPWTSGRNHEQFF. CDR3 sequence (DNA): TGTGCCAGTAGTCCCTGGACTAGCGGGAGAAACCATGAGCAGTTCTTC.

Ten or more counts support this clonotype. V and J are TRBV4-3 and TRBJ2-3; D not certain. CDR1 is LGHNA, CDR2 YSLEER, per germline. This CDR3 contains 16 residues. Trimming cost V 5 bases and J 0 bases, with 15 bases left between them. CDR3 in DNA: TGCGCCAGCAGCTCTTCCGGACGTTCTAGCACAGATACGCAGTATTTT. Protein sequence: CASSSSGRSSTDTQYF.

This clonotype occurred many times. The rearrangement joins TRBV7-2 to TRBJ2-7; 8 bases align to TRBD2. With V trimmed by 2 bases and J by 5 bases, 5 bases remained unmatched. The length of the CDR3 is 14 residues. Germline CDR1 reads SGHTA; CDR2 reads FQGNSA. The CDR3 DNA follows: TGTGCCAGCAGCTTACCCGGGAGGGCAAACGAGCAGTACTTC. This translates into CASSLPGRANEQYF.

This chain connects TRBV20-1 to TRBJ1-1; D is perhaps TRBD1 (6 bases). Trimming left V 6 bases short and J 9 bases short, with 11 bases between. Per germline, CDR1 DFQATT and CDR2 SNEGSKA (reference sequence). The CDR3 runs 10 residues. CDR3 in DNA: TGCAGTGCGACGGACAGCCAAGCTTTCTTT. Its translation is CSATDSQAFF.

CDR3 nucleotide sequence: TGTGCCAGCGGTAAAGCAGAGACCCAGTACTTC. Protein: CASGKAETQYF. The gene calls are TRBV7-8 and TRBJ2-5; D gene unclear. The CDR3 totals 11 residues. With 8 bases removed from V and 4 bases from J, the gap between germline ends came to 8 bases. Germline loops: CDR1 SGHVS, CDR2 FQNEAQ.

This clonotype was counted a few times. The genes are TRBV4-2 and TRBJ2-7; 9 bases match TRBD1. The V and J ends lost 4 bases and 3 bases, in that order; junction bases with no gene match: 10. The length of the CDR3 is 16 residues. Germline V CDR1 and CDR2: LGHNA, YNFKEQ. DNA for the CDR3: TGTGCCAGCAGCCCAGAGGTGGGACAGGGATTCTACGAGCAGTACTTC. Translation: CASSPEVGQGFYEQYF.

In its sample, this clonotype was seen many times. The chain employs TRBV29-1 and TRBJ2-1; 7 bases are a match to TRBD1. Germline trimming cut 4 bases from V and 8 bases from J; bases unmatched to any gene: 8. The CDR3 totals 13 residues. Germline V gene sequence: CDR1 SQVTM, CDR2 ANQGSEA. Here the CDR3 DNA reads TGCAGCGTTGGGAGGACAGGTAGCGATGAGCAGTTCTTC. This encodes CSVGRTGSDEQFF.

This clonotype was recorded at least ten times. V usage is TRBV27 and J usage is TRBJ2-1; 10 bases agree with TRBD2. With V trimmed by 2 bases and J by 5 bases, 3 bases remained unmatched. Germline V CDR1 and CDR2: MNHEY, SMNVEV (reference sequence). The CDR3 contains 15 residues. The DNA of the CDR3 is TGTGCCAGCAGTTTAGGGCTAGCGGGAGACAATGAGCAGTTCTTC. This translates into CASSLGLAGDNEQFF.

The chain's CDR3 is CASSATGTSLAKNIQYF. CDR3 in DNA: TGTGCCAGCAGTGCCACCGGGACTTCCCTAGCCAAAAACATTCAGTACTTC. This chain joins TRBV9 and TRBJ2-4; possible D gene TRBD2, 6 bases. V was pared by 5 bases and J by 0 bases, with 18 bases between. Per the germline V gene, CDR1 is SGDLS and CDR2 is YYNGEE. This CDR3 comprises 17 residues.

Many counts were recorded for this clonotype. The V call is TRBV6-5, the J call TRBJ1-5; D is unclear. Germline V gives CDR1 MNHEY, CDR2 SVGAGI. Trimming took 2 bases from V and 7 from J, leaving 9 bases between them. There are 13 residues in the CDR3. The CDR3 DNA reads as TGTGCCAGCAGTTACGCCGAAGGGCAGCCCCAGCATTTT. It specifies CASSYAEGQPQHF.

This clonotype has just a few counts. This chain links TRBV4-2 with TRBJ1-2; D remains unclear. Germline loops: CDR1 LGHNA, CDR2 YNFKEQ. Trimming removed 1 base at V and 2 bases at J, with 11 bases between. The CDR3 contains 15 residues. The CDR3 DNA follows: TGTGCCAGCAGCCAAGCCGCTACGATGAACTATGGCTACACCTTC. Amino acids: CASSQAATMNYGYTF.

This clonotype was observed a few times. This chain connects TRBV29-1 to TRBJ1-2; maybe TRBD1 (6 bases). Germline V gene sequence: CDR1 SQVTM, CDR2 ANQGSEA. The CDR3 is made up of 12 amino acids. V dropped 3 bases and J dropped 8 bases, with 13 bases sitting between them. CDR3 protein: CSVEWGLEGYTF. CDR3 sequence (DNA): TGCAGCGTTGAGTGGGGGCTGGAGGGCTACACCTTC.

This clonotype was counted only a few times. The V call is TRBV5-1, the J call TRBJ2-3; D gene unclear. Germline V gives CDR1 SGHRS, CDR2 YFSETQ. The CDR3 has 15 amino acids. V was clipped by 0 bases and J by 9 bases, with 17 bases between them. CDR3 sequence: CASSLGQRPSETQYF. The CDR3 DNA sequence: TGCGCCAGCAGCTTGGGGCAGCGTCCCTCGGAGACGCAGTATTTT.

This clonotype was seen repeatedly, ten times or more. The V call is TRBV12-3 or TRBV12-4, the J call TRBJ2-2; 10 bases fit TRBD1. CDR3 length equals 12 residues. The ends lost 11 bases at V and 6 bases at J; junction bases unmatched: 3. CDR3 loop: CALGQGPGELFF. DNA of the CDR3: TGTGCCTTGGGACAGGGGCCCGGGGAGCTGTTTTTT.

This clonotype has ten or more counts. The gene calls are TRBV27 and TRBJ2-2; 7 bases are shared with TRBD1. After removal of 2 bases from V and 4 bases from J, the junction contained 4 bases not matched to a gene. Germline V gene data show CDR1 as MNHEY and CDR2 as SMNVEV (reference sequence). This CDR3 region has 15 residues. CDR3 nucleotides: TGTGCCAGCAGTTTAATGGGACAGATCACCGGGGAGCTGTTTTTT. It yields the protein CASSLMGQITGELFF.

The chain links TRBV6-1 to TRBJ2-1, with 10 bases identical to TRBD2. Germline V lookup: CDR1 MNHNS, CDR2 SASEGT. The CDR3 runs to 15 residues. The V segment lost 5 bases and the J segment 6 bases; nucleotides outside the gene matches: 7. The CDR3 region has the DNA TGTGCCAGCAGTCTAGCGGGAGAACTCACCAATGAGCAGTTCTTC. Translation gives CASSLAGELTNEQFF.

The chain links TRBV9 to TRBJ1-3, with 8 bases that match TRBD1. J gave up 0 bases and V 3 bases, and 5 bases lay outside the gene matches. Germline CDR1 is SGDLS and CDR2 is YYNGEE. This CDR3 is 16 amino acids long. The CDR3 sequence: CASSGRTGPSGNTIYF. For the CDR3, the DNA is TGTGCCAGCAGCGGCCGGACAGGGCCCTCTGGAAACACCATATATTTT.

This clonotype was recorded at least ten times. The CDR3: CSVEGGDAYEQYF. The CDR3 DNA sequence: TGCAGCGTTGAAGGAGGGGACGCCTACGAGCAGTACTTC. This rearrangement joins TRBV29-1 to TRBJ2-7, with D perhaps being TRBD1 or TRBD2 (5 bases each). The V end was cut by 1 base, the J end by 2 bases, with 9 bases between. There are 13 residues in the CDR3. From germline, CDR1 is SQVTM and CDR2 ANQGSEA.

This clonotype was seen at least ten times. The chain uses TRBV7-9 and TRBJ2-7; D may be TRBD2 (5 bases). The CDR3 runs to 12 residues. Deletions cut 4 bases from V and 6 bases from J, with 10 bases between. Germline V gene lookup returns CDR1 SEHNR and CDR2 FQNEAQ (reference sequence). The CDR3 region has the DNA TGTGCCAGCAGCTACGGGGAGCTCGAGCAGTACTTC. Translating it yields CASSYGELEQYF.

The table lists this clonotype with a few counts. The chain couples TRBV3-1 to TRBJ1-4; weak D call: TRBD1 (5 bases). Between the trimmed V and J ends, which lost 1 base and 2 bases, there was a span of 14 bases. The CDR3 totals 17 residues. Germline lookup yields CDR1 LGHDT and CDR2 YNNKEL (reference sequence). This chain's CDR3 is CASSQGGDVTTNEKLFF. The CDR3 DNA sequence: TGTGCCAGCAGCCAAGGGGGGGACGTTACGACTAATGAAAAACTGTTTTTT.

This clonotype was detected many times. The CDR3 region is CSVPGYRVTDTQYF. In DNA, the CDR3 is TGCAGCGTCCCAGGGTATCGGGTCACAGATACGCAGTATTTT. The rearrangement joins TRBV29-1 to TRBJ2-3; possible D gene TRBD1, 5 bases. Germline CDR1 SQVTM, CDR2 ANQGSEA. This CDR3 has 14 residues. V was shortened by 6 bases and J by 2 bases, with 15 bases between the two germline ends.

This clonotype came up many times. The chain uses TRBV5-1 and TRBJ2-7; weak D call: TRBD1 (5 bases). Germline V lookup: CDR1 SGHRS, CDR2 YFSETQ. The V gene lost 3 bases and the J gene lost 2 bases, with 18 bases spanning the gap. This CDR3 has 16 amino acids. This chain's CDR3 is CASSSRESTATYEQYF. The DNA for the CDR3 is TGCGCCAGCAGCTCCAGGGAATCGACCGCAACCTACGAGCAGTACTTC.

In its sample, this clonotype was seen a few times. The chain combines TRBV7-9 with TRBJ2-1, with D possibly being TRBD1 or TRBD2 (5 bases each). The CDR3 has 15 residues. Trimming removed 2 bases from V and 1 base from J, with 9 bases in between. From germline, CDR1 is SEHNR and CDR2 FQNEAQ (reference sequence). The CDR3 reads CASSLWGSSYNEQFF. DNA for the CDR3: TGTGCCAGCAGCTTATGGGGGTCTTCCTACAATGAGCAGTTCTTC.

At least ten counts were recorded for this clonotype. This chain connects TRBV9 to TRBJ1-1; D uncertain. V lost 0 bases to trimming and J lost 5 bases, with 2 bases between them. Germline V lookup: CDR1 SGDLS, CDR2 YYNGEE. The CDR3 contains 11 residues. Here the CDR3 reads CASSVVTEAFF. For the CDR3, the DNA is TGTGCCAGCAGCGTAGTAACTGAAGCTTTCTTT. Filled out from reference TRBV9 and TRBJ1-1, the complete variable domain reads DSGVTQTPKHLITATGQRVTLRCSPRSGDLSVYWYQQSLDQGLQFLIQYYNGEERAKGNILERFSAQQFPDLHSELNLSSLELGDSALYFCASSVVTEAFFGQGTRLTVV.

The chain employs TRBV7-9 and TRBJ2-3, with 7 bases fitting TRBD1. Germline CDR1 SEHNR, CDR2 FQNEAQ (reference sequence). This CDR3 has 14 residues. The trim removed 4 bases at V and 5 bases at J, leaving 6 bases unmatched. CDR3: CASSYTGAQDTQYF. DNA for the CDR3: TGTGCCAGCAGCTATACAGGGGCGCAAGATACGCAGTATTTT.